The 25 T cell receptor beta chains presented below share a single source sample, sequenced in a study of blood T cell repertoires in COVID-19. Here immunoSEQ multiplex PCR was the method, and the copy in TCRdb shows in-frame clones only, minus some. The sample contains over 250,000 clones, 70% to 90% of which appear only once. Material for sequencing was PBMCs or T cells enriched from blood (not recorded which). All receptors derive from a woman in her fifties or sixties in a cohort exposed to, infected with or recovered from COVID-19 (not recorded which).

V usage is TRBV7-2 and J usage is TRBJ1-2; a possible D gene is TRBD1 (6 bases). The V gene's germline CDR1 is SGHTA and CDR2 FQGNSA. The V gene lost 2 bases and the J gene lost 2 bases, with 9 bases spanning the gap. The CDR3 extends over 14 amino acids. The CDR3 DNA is TGTGCCAGCAGCTTATACAGGGCGAACTATGGCTACACCTTC. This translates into CASSLYRANYGYTF.

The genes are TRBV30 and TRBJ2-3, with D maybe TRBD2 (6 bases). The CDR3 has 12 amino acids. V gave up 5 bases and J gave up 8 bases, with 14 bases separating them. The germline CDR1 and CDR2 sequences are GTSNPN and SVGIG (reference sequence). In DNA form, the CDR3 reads TGTGCCTGGGGGCCGGGGGAAGCTACGCAGTATTTT. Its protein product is CAWGPGEATQYF.

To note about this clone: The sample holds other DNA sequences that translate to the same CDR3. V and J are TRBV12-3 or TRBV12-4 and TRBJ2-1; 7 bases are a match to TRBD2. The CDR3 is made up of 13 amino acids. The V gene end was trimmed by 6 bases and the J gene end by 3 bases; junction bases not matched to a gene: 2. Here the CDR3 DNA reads TGTGCCAGCAGGCCTAGCGGCTACAATGAGCAGTTCTTC. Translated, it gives CASRPSGYNEQFF.

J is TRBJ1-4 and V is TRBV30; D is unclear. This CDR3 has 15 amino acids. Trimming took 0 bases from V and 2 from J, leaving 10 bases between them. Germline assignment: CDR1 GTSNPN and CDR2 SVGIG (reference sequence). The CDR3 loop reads CAWSVRSFTNEKLFF. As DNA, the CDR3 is TGTGCCTGGAGTGTACGGAGTTTTACTAATGAAAAACTGTTTTTT.

DNA for the CDR3: TGTGCCACTTCCGGGACAGGGAATACCGGGGAGCTGTTTTTT. Residues: CATSGTGNTGELFF. The chain has TRBV2 and TRBJ2-2; TRBD1 matches 9 bases. The CDR3 length is 14 residues. The V segment lost 10 bases and the J segment 5 bases; nucleotides outside the gene matches: 8. Germline CDR1 and CDR2: SNHLY and FYNNEI.

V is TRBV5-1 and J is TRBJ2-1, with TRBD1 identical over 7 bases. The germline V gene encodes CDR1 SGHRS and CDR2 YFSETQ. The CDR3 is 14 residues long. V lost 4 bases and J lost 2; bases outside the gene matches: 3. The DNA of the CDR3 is TGCGCCAGCAGCCAGGGACAGACCTACAATGAGCAGTTCTTC. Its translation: CASSQGQTYNEQFF.

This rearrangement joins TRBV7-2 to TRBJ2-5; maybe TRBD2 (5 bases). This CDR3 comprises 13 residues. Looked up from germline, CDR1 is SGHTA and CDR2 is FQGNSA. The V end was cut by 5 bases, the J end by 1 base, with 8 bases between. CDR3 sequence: CASSRGIQETQYF. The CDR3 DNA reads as TGTGCCAGCAGCCGGGGTATCCAAGAGACCCAGTACTTC.

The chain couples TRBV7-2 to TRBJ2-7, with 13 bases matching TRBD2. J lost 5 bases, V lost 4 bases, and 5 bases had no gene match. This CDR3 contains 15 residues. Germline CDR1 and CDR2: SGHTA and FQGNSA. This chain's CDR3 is CASSSRTSGSHEQYF. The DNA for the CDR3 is TGTGCCAGCAGCTCCCGGACTAGCGGGAGTCACGAGCAGTACTTC. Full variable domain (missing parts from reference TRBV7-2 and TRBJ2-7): GAGVSQSPSNKVTEKGKDVELRCDPISGHTALYWYRQSLGQGLEFLIYFQGNSAPDKSGLPSDRFSAERTGGSVSTLTIQRTQQEDSAVYLCASSSRTSGSHEQYFGPGTRLTVT.

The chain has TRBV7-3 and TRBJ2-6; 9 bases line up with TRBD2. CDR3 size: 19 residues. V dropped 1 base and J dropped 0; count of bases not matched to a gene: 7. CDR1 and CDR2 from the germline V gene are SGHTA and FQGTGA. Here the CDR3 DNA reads TGTGCCAGCAGCTTAAAAGGGCTAGCGGGATCCTCTGGGGCCAACGTCCTGACTTTC. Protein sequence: CASSLKGLAGSSGANVLTF.

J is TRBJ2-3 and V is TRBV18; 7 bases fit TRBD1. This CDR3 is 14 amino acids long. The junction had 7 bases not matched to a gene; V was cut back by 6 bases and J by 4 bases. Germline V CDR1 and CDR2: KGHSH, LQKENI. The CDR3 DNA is TGTGCCAGCTCCCCTGCCACAGGGGCAGATACGCAGTATTTT. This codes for CASSPATGADTQYF.

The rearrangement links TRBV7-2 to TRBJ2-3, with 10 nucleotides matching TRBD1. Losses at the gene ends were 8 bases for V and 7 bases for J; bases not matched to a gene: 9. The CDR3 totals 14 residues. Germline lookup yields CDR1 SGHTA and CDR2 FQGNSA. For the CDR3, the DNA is TGTGCCAGCGGTGGGACAGGGGCTTTCAATACGCAGTATTTT. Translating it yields CASGGTGAFNTQYF.

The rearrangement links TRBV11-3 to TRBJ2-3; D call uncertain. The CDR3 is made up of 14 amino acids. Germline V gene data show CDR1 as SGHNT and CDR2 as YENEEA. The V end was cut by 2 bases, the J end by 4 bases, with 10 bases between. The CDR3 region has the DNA TGTGCCAGCAGCTTATCCGGGTCGGCAGATACGCAGTATTTT. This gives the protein CASSLSGSADTQYF.

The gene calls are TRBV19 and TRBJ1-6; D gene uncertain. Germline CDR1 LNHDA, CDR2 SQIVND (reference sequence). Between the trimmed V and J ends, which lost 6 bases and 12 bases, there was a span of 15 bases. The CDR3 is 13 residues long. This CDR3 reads CASSGQRLRPLHF. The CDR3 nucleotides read TGTGCCAGTAGCGGCCAGCGTCTGCGACCCCTCCACTTT.

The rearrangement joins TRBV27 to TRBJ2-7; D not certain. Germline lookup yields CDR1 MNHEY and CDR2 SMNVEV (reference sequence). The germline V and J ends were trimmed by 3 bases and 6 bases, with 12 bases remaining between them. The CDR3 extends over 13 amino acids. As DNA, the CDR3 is TGTGCCAGCAGTTTCCAGTTGGTTGCCGAGCAGTACTTC. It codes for CASSFQLVAEQYF.

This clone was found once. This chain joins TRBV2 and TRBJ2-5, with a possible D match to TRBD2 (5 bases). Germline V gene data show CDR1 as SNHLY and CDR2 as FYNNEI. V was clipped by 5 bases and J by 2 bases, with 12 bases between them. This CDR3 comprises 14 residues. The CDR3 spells CASSWTGAQETQYF. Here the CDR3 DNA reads TGTGCCAGCAGTTGGACTGGTGCTCAAGAGACCCAGTACTTC.

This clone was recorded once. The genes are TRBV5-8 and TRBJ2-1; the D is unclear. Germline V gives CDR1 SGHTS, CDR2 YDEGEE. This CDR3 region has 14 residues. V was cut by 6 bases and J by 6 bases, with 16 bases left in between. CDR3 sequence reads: CASISRSAGNEQFF. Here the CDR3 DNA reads TGTGCCAGCATCTCTCGGTCCGCCGGCAATGAGCAGTTCTTC.

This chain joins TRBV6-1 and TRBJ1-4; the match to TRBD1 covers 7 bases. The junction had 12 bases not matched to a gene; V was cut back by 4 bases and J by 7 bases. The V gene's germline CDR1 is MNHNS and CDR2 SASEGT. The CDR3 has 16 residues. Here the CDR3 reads CASSAAYSGGREKLFF. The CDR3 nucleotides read TGTGCCAGCAGTGCCGCCTACTCAGGGGGGCGTGAAAAACTGTTTTTT.

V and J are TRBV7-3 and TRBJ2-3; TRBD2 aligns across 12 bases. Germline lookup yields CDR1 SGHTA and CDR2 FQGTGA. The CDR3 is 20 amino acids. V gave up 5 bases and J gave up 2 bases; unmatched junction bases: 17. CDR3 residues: CASSPQGLAGARVDTDTQYF. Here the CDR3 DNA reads TGTGCCAGCAGCCCCCAGGGACTAGCGGGCGCTAGGGTTGACACAGATACGCAGTATTTT. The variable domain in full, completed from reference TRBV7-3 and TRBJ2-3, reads GAGVSQTPSNKVTEKGKYVELRCDPISGHTALYWYRQSLGQGPEFLIYFQGTGAADDSGLPNDRFFAVRPEGSVSTLKIQRTERGDSAVYLCASSPQGLAGARVDTDTQYFGPGTRLTVL.

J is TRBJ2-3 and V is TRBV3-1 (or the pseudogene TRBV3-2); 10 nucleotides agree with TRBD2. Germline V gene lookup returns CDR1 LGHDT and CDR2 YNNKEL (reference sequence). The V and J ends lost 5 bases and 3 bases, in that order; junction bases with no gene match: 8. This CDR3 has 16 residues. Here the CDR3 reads CASSLRAGGPTDTQYF. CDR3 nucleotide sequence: TGTGCCAGCAGCTTAAGAGCGGGAGGGCCGACAGATACGCAGTATTTT.

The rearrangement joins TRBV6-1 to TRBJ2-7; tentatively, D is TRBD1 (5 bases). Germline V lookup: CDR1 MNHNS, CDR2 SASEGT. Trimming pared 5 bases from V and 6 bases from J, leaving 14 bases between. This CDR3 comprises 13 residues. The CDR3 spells CASSYSGLGEQYF. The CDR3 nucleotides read TGTGCCAGCAGTTATTCAGGGCTGGGCGAGCAGTACTTC.

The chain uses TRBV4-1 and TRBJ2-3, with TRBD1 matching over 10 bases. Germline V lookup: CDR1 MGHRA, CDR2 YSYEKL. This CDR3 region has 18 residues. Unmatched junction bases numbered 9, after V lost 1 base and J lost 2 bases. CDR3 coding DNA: TGCGCCAGCAGCCAAGTCGTGGCCGGGACAGGGGACACAGATACGCAGTATTTT. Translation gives CASSQVVAGTGDTDTQYF.

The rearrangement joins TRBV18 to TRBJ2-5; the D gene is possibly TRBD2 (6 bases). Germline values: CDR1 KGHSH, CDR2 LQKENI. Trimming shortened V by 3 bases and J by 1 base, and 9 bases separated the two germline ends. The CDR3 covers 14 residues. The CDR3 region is CASSPWDFQETQYF. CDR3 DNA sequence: TGTGCCAGCTCACCTTGGGACTTCCAAGAGACCCAGTACTTC.

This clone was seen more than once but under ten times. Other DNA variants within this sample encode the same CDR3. This CDR3 reads CASSLVQGSGNTIYF. The DNA of the CDR3 is TGTGCCAGCAGCTTAGTCCAGGGATCTGGAAACACCATATATTTT. The V call is TRBV11-2, the J call TRBJ1-3, with TRBD1 as a possible D gene (5 bases). The V gene's germline CDR1 is SGHAT and CDR2 FQNNGV. This CDR3 contains 15 residues. Trimming took 1 base from V and 1 from J, leaving 8 bases between them.

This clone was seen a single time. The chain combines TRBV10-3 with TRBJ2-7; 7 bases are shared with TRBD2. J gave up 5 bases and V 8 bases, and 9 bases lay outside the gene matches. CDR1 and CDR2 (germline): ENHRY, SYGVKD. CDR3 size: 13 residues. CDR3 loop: CAILQRDDHEQYF. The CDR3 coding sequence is TGTGCCATCCTTCAGCGGGACGACCACGAGCAGTACTTC.

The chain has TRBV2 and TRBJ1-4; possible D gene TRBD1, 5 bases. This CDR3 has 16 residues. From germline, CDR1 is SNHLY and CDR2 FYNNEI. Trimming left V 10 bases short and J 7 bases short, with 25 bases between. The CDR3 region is CATRLQGFGWGEKLFF. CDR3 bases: TGTGCCACCCGACTCCAGGGCTTCGGATGGGGTGAAAAACTGTTTTTT.